This TCR beta chain was profiled in a study of cytomegalovirus exposure and HLA in healthy donors. Regarding the study as a whole: Most subjects had HLA-A and HLA-B alleles reportedly predicted accurately by TCR beta sequences. For presence/absence analyses, sequencing depth was assumed to be roughly uniform across donors.

As concerns this clone: The target antigen is unknown.

Primers included in the PCR were 60 Vbeta and 13 Jbeta primers. The assay was immunoSEQ multiplex PCR, and TCRdb's table has in-frame clones only and misses some. Of 130,000 or so clones in the sample, roughly four fifths were seen once. V was cut by 4 bases and J by 4 bases, with 7 bases left in between. In germline, CDR1 is MNHNS, CDR2 SASEGT. The CDR3 runs 13 residues. The sequence was obtained from a female donor in good health and CMV-seronegative. The material sequenced was PBMCs. The chain employs TRBV6-1 and TRBJ1-4, with D possibly matching TRBD1 (5 bases). The CDR3 is CASSVDSNEKLFF. The CDR3 region has the DNA TGTGCCAGCAGTGTAGACAGTAATGAAAAACTGTTTTTT.